This TCR beta chain was captured in a study of blood T cell repertoires in COVID-19. For the study at large: Researchers got acute and convalescent COVID-19 samples from the United States, Italy and Spain. PBMCs, B-cell-depleted T cells, or T cells were the source of the cDNA or gDNA that made up the material.

CDR1 and CDR2 (germline): LGHNT, FRNRAP. Trimming took off 5 bases at V and 6 bases at J, with 10 bases between the two ends. The CDR3 runs to 13 residues. Original handling: Researchers report that nucleated cell counts were estimated from reference gene primer amplification. Produced via immunoSEQ multiplex PCR; TCRdb's table is partial and in-frame only. D and trimming come from the DNA, and the V and J calls and clone size come from that table. Of about 150,000 clones listed, about 80% were seen once; the top ten hold around 2.2%. V usage is TRBV12-5 and J usage is TRBJ2-2, with D tentatively TRBD1 (5 bases). The source is a man between 65 and 85 years old with acute or convalescent COVID-19. Sequencing was performed on peripheral blood. The CDR3 protein is CASGPQGSGELFF. CDR3 bases: TGTGCTAGTGGTCCTCAGGGTTCCGGGGAGCTGTTTTTT.